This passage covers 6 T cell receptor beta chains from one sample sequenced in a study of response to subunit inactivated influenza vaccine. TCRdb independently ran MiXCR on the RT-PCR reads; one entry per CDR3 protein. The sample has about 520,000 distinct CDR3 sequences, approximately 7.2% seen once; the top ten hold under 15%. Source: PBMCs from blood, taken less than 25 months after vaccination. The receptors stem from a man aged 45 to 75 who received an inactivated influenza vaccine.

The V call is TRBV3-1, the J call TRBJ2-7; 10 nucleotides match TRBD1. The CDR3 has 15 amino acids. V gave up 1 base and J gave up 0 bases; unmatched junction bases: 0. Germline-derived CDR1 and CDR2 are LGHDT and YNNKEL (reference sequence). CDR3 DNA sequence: TGTGCCAGCAGCCAAGGGACAGGGGGCTCCTACGAGCAGTACTTC. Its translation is CASSQGTGGSYEQYF.

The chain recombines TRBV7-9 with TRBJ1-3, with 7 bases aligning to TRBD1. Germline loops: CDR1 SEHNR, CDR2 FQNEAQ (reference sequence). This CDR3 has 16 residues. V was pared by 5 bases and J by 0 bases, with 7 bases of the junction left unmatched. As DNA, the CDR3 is TGTGCCAGCAGCCCAGGGGGGGGACTCTCTGGAAACACCATATATTTT. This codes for CASSPGGGLSGNTIYF.

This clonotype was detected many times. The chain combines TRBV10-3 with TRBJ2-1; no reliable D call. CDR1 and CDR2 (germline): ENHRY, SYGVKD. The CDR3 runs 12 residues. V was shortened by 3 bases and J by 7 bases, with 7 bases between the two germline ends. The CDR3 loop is CAISDEQNEQFF. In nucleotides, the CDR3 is TGTGCCATCAGTGACGAACAGAATGAGCAGTTCTTC.

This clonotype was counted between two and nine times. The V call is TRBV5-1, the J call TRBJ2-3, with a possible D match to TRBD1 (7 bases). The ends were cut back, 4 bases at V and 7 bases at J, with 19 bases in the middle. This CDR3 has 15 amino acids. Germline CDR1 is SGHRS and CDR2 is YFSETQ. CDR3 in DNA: TGCGCCAGCAGCCCCCGGGGTGGAGGGGGCTATACGCAGTATTTT. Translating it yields CASSPRGGGGYTQYF. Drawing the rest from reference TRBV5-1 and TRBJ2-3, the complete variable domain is KAGVTQTPRYLIKTRGQQVTLSCSPISGHRSVSWYQQTPGQGLQFLFEYFSETQRNKGNFPGRFSGRQFSNSRSEMNVSTLELGDSALYLCASSPRGGGGYTQYFGPGTRLTVL.

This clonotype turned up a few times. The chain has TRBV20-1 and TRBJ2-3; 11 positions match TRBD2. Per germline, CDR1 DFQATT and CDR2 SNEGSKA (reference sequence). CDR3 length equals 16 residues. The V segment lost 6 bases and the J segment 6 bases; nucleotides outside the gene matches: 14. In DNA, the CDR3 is TGCAGTGCCCCCGGGACTAGCGGTCAATGGGTCGATACGCAGTATTTT. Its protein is CSAPGTSGQWVDTQYF.

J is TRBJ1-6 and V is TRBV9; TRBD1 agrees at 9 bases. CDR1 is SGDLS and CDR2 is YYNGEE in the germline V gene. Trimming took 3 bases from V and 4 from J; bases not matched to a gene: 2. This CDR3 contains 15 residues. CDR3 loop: CASSGGQGYNSPLHF. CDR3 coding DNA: TGTGCCAGCAGCGGCGGACAGGGGTATAATTCACCCCTCCACTTT.